Presented here are 12 T cell receptor beta chains from one specimen sequenced in a study of blood T cell repertoires in COVID-19. The repertoire was sequenced with immunoSEQ multiplex PCR; TCRdb's copy has only in-frame clones and lacks some. The table has some 240,000 clones, 65% to 90% seen once. The specimen was peripheral blood. Receptors originate from a woman aged 35 to 49 who had recovered from COVID-19.

The gene calls are TRBV29-1 and TRBJ2-5; 10 bases align to TRBD2. The CDR3 is made up of 14 amino acids. Trimming at V came to 5 bases and at J to 1 base, leaving 4 bases not matched to a gene. CDR1 is SQVTM and CDR2 is ANQGSEA in the germline V gene. The CDR3 region has the DNA TGCAGCGTTTCTAGCGGGGGCCTCCAAGAGACCCAGTACTTC. Its translation is CSVSSGGLQETQYF.

The rearrangement uses TRBV10-3 and TRBJ1-1; 7 bases are a match to TRBD1. V lost 4 bases to trimming and J lost 0 bases; unmatched junction nucleotides: 14. This CDR3 spans 18 amino acids. The germline CDR1 and CDR2 sequences are ENHRY and SYGVKD. The CDR3 nucleotides are TGTGCCATCAGTGGCGCAGGGGGGCCTACTTCCCTGAACACTGAAGCTTTCTTT. Its translation: CAISGAGGPTSLNTEAFF.

The rearrangement uses TRBV6-5 and TRBJ2-6, with D possibly matching TRBD2 (6 bases). Trimming took off 3 bases at V and 2 bases at J, with 8 bases between the two ends. Germline loops: CDR1 MNHEY, CDR2 SVGAGI. The CDR3 consists of 15 residues. The CDR3 nucleotides read TGTGCCAGCAGTTATTGGGGGGCTGGGGCCAACGTCCTGACTTTC. Translation gives CASSYWGAGANVLTF.

The chain couples TRBV10-3 to TRBJ2-5, with D possibly TRBD2 on 6 matching bases. The CDR3 consists of 14 residues. Trimming took 0 bases from V and 7 from J, leaving 12 bases between them. CDR1 and CDR2 from the germline V gene are ENHRY and SYGVKD. The CDR3: CAISESGLLVTQYF. The CDR3 DNA reads as TGTGCCATCAGTGAGTCCGGACTACTTGTGACCCAGTACTTC.

This clone was seen more than once but under ten times. The chain couples TRBV30 to TRBJ1-5; D is undetermined. V was pared by 3 bases and J by 7 bases, with 13 bases between. Germline values: CDR1 GTSNPN, CDR2 SVGIG (reference sequence). The CDR3 consists of 13 residues. As DNA, the CDR3 is TGTGCCTGGAGCCGGAGTTATGACCAGCCCCAGCATTTT. Translated, it gives CAWSRSYDQPQHF.

The chain carries TRBV4-2 and TRBJ2-2, with TRBD1 matching over 10 bases. With 4 bases clipped from V and 2 bases from J, the junction kept 13 bases outside the gene matches. Germline CDR1 and CDR2: LGHNA and YNFKEQ. This CDR3 is 19 amino acids long. For the CDR3, the DNA is TGTGCCAGCAGCCGGTACCGAGCCGGGACAGGGGCTAACACCGGGGAGCTGTTTTTT. This gives the protein CASSRYRAGTGANTGELFF.

The rearrangement joins TRBV2 to TRBJ1-5, with unresolved D. Per germline, CDR1 SNHLY and CDR2 FYNNEI. The length of the CDR3 is 14 residues. The V and J ends lost 4 bases and 3 bases respectively, with 10 bases between them. DNA for the CDR3: TGTGCCAGCAGTGTCTCAGGATTCAATCAGCCCCAGCATTTT. This codes for CASSVSGFNQPQHF.

V gene TRBV7-9 combines with J gene TRBJ2-1, with 7 bases identical to TRBD2. Germline-derived CDR1 and CDR2 are SEHNR and FQNEAQ (reference sequence). The CDR3 runs 15 residues. V shed 2 bases, J shed 0 bases, and the junction held 1 base outside the gene matches. CDR3 sequence: CASSLSGASYNEQFF. The CDR3 region has the DNA TGTGCCAGCAGCTTAAGCGGGGCCTCCTACAATGAGCAGTTCTTC.

The genes are TRBV28 and TRBJ2-3; tentatively, D is TRBD2 (7 bases). V was clipped by 2 bases and J by 8 bases, with 20 bases between them. This CDR3 is built from 16 residues. Germline assignment: CDR1 MDHEN and CDR2 SYDVKM. The CDR3 here is CASSLDGGPAPGTQYF. CDR3 DNA: TGTGCCAGCAGTTTAGACGGGGGGCCCGCCCCGGGTACGCAGTATTTT.

The CDR3: CASSPVVSGREQYF. The CDR3 DNA is TGTGCCAGCAGCCCTGTCGTATCAGGGCGCGAGCAGTACTTC. This chain connects TRBV11-2 to TRBJ2-7, with D tentatively TRBD1 (5 bases). V shed 5 bases and J shed 6 bases, with 17 bases lying between them. Germline V lookup: CDR1 SGHAT, CDR2 FQNNGV. The CDR3 contains 14 residues.

The rearrangement uses TRBV6-2 or TRBV6-3 and TRBJ2-7; D is possibly TRBD2 (5 bases). Per germline, CDR1 MNHEY and CDR2 SVGEGT. The CDR3 is made up of 14 amino acids. Trimming stripped 2 bases from V and 2 bases from J, with 10 bases between. This chain's CDR3 is CASSYASRAYEQYF. The DNA for the CDR3 is TGTGCCAGCAGTTACGCTAGCCGAGCCTACGAGCAGTACTTC.

The chain combines TRBV10-3 with TRBJ1-1; 8 bases are a match to TRBD1. The CDR3 contains 13 residues. CDR1 is ENHRY and CDR2 is SYGVKD in the germline V gene. The V gene end was trimmed by 3 bases and the J gene end by 5 bases; junction bases not matched to a gene: 2. CDR3 sequence reads: CAISEGQGTEAFF. CDR3 DNA sequence: TGTGCCATCAGTGAAGGACAGGGAACTGAAGCTTTCTTT.